The next 9 T cell receptor beta chains were all read from a single sample in a study of blood T cell repertoires in COVID-19 (dated by TCRdb to 2018 to 2021). The receptor library was made with the immunoSEQ multiplex PCR assay. TCRdb holds this immuneACCESS table with in-frame rearrangements only. Some clones are missing; in checked studies, unresolved V genes explain under half, and the rest has no known cause. For this sample there are 150,000 to 200,000 clones; approximately 90% appear just once. Under 15% of the sample belongs to the ten largest clones. The sample was peripheral blood. The source of these receptors is a woman in her 70s with COVID-19, enrolled during active disease.

This chain uses TRBV7-2 with TRBJ1-6, with D possibly TRBD1 on 5 matching bases. CDR1 and CDR2 from the germline V gene are SGHTA and FQGNSA. V lost 1 base to trimming and J lost 6 bases, with 7 bases between them. CDR3 length: 14 amino acids. The CDR3 sequence: CASSLGGGNSPLHF. The CDR3 DNA is TGTGCCAGCAGCTTAGGCGGGGGTAATTCACCCCTCCACTTT.

The chain combines TRBV29-1 with TRBJ2-2, with 8 bases lining up with TRBD1. V shed 3 bases and J 5 bases; nucleotides not matched to a gene: 5. Per the germline V gene, CDR1 is SQVTM and CDR2 is ANQGSEA. This CDR3 spans 14 amino acids. For the CDR3, the DNA is TGCAGCGTTGAGAACAGGGGGGAAACCGGGGAGCTGTTTTTT. Protein sequence: CSVENRGETGELFF.

The chain recombines TRBV4-1 with TRBJ2-7, with D maybe TRBD2 (5 bases). CDR1 MGHRA and CDR2 YSYEKL come from the germline V gene. The CDR3 is 14 residues long. Trimming removed 0 bases at V and 7 bases at J, with 13 bases between. DNA of the CDR3: TGCGCCAGCAGCCAAGATTGGAGATCGGGAGAGCAGTACTTC. This sequence encodes CASSQDWRSGEQYF.

The chain links TRBV11-3 to TRBJ2-6, with a weak D call TRBD1 (6 bases). Germline V CDR1 and CDR2: SGHNT, YENEEA. CDR3 length: 15 residues. Trimming shortened V by 1 base and J by 2 bases, and 6 bases separated the two germline ends. Here the CDR3 reads CASSLGGPGANVLTF. Here the CDR3 DNA reads TGTGCCAGCAGCTTAGGGGGGCCTGGGGCCAACGTCCTGACTTTC. The variable domain in full, completed from reference TRBV11-3 and TRBJ2-6, reads EAGVVQSPRYKIIEKKQPVAFWCNPISGHNTLYWYLQNLGQGPELLIRYENEEAVDDSQLPKDRFSAERLKGVDSTLKIQPAELGDSAVYLCASSLGGPGANVLTFGAGSRLTVL.

V usage is TRBV28 and J usage is TRBJ2-3; D might be TRBD2 (6 bases). The CDR3 totals 15 residues. Trimming removed 2 bases at V and 3 bases at J, with 12 bases between. Germline CDR1 MDHEN, CDR2 SYDVKM. The CDR3 DNA reads TGTGCCAGCAGTTTACCGGGAGTTGTAACAGATACGCAGTATTTT. It yields the protein CASSLPGVVTDTQYF.

The V call is TRBV6-5, the J call TRBJ2-3, with D possibly TRBD2 on 6 matching bases. The germline CDR1 and CDR2 sequences are MNHEY and SVGAGI. The V end was cut by 6 bases, the J end by 2 bases, with 15 bases between. This CDR3 contains 15 residues. CDR3 protein: CASRALWTNTDTQYF. The CDR3 DNA is TGTGCCAGCAGAGCCCTCTGGACTAACACAGATACGCAGTATTTT.

The CDR3 reads CASSFTTSGSETQYF. CDR3 nucleotide sequence: TGTGCCAGCAGCTTTACGACTAGCGGGAGTGAGACCCAGTACTTC. The chain is built from TRBV7-8 and TRBJ2-5; 12 bases map to TRBD2. Unmatched junction bases numbered 4, after V lost 3 bases and J lost 5 bases. The CDR3 sequence is 15 residues long. Germline V CDR1 and CDR2: SGHVS, FQNEAQ.

V usage is TRBV7-8 and J usage is TRBJ1-4; D not resolved. Trimming left V 5 bases short and J 0 bases short, with 7 bases between. The CDR3 spans 14 residues. Germline loops: CDR1 SGHVS, CDR2 FQNEAQ. CDR3 nucleotides: TGTGCCAGCAGCCAACAGACAACTAATGAAAAACTGTTTTTT. Protein product: CASSQQTTNEKLFF.

V gene TRBV10-3 combines with J gene TRBJ1-1; D possibly corresponds to TRBD1 (5 bases). Germline lookup yields CDR1 ENHRY and CDR2 SYGVKD. Trimming removed 7 bases from V and 0 bases from J, with 9 bases in between. CDR3 length equals 13 residues. The CDR3 sequence is CAITADMNTEAFF. DNA of the CDR3: TGTGCCATCACCGCGGACATGAACACTGAAGCTTTCTTT.